This T cell receptor (beta chain) is drawn from a study of cytomegalovirus exposure and HLA in healthy donors. Overall study results and limits: According to reports, the classifier identified cytomegalovirus status with high specificity and sensitivity.

Germline trimming cut 1 base from V and 1 base from J; bases unmatched to any gene: 4. Germline V CDR1 and CDR2: SGHDT, YYEEEE. There are 16 residues in the CDR3. The data were produced by immunoSEQ multiplex PCR, yet TCRdb's version contains in-frame clones alone and is incomplete. The repertoire holds over 110,000 clones, with around 84% as singletons. Concerning this clone: What it binds is not known.

The chain couples TRBV5-6 to TRBJ2-3; 9 positions match TRBD2. The sample comprised PBMCs. This TCR was sampled from a man between 18 and 29 years old in good health and CMV-seropositive. Here the CDR3 DNA reads TGTGCCAGCAGCTTGAACCCTAGCGGGGGCACAGATACGCAGTATTTT. Translating gives CASSLNPSGGTDTQYF.